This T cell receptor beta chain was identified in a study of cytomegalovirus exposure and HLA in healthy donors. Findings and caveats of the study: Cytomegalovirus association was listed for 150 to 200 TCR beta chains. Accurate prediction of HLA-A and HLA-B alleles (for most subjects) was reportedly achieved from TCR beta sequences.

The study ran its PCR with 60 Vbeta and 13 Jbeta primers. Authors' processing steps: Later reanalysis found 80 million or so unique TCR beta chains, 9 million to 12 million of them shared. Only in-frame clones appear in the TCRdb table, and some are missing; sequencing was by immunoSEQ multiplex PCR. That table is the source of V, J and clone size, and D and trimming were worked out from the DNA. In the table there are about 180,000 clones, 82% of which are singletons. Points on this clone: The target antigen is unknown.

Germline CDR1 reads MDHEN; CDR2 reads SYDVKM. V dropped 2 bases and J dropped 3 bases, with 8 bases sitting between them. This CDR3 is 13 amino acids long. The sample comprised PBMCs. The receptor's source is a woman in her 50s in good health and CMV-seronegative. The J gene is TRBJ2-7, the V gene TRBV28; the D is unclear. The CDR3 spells CASSLSRSYEQYF. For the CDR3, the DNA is TGTGCCAGCAGTTTAAGCCGAAGCTACGAGCAGTACTTC.